This TCR beta chain was observed in a study of T-cell reconstitution after alpha-beta-depleted transplantation in children. Study-level findings and limits: From surviving recipient T cells and thymic progenitors came the high day-60 TCRbeta diversity observed in some patients. Roughly two months post-transplant, alpha-beta T cells reportedly originated from several hundred graft clones that had expanded. After one year, T-cell counts and TCRbeta diversity mostly came from new T cells.

Preparing the TCRbeta library involved the use of unique molecular identifiers. From the PCR reads, TCRdb called clonotypes with MiXCR, one entry per CDR3 protein. Among 250,000 to 350,000 distinct CDR3 sequences listed, approximately 23% were seen once. This clonotype was observed a handful of times. Its antigen remains unidentified. The V end lost 5 bases, the J end lost 2 bases, and 16 bases lay between the germline ends. CDR1 and CDR2 from the germline V gene are DFQATT and SNEGSKA (reference sequence). This CDR3 spans 15 amino acids. This rearrangement joins TRBV20-1 to TRBJ2-1, with D maybe TRBD1 (6 bases). The receptor was isolated from a male patient aged 10 to 17 who had a stem cell transplant for acute lymphoblastic leukemia, so the T cells may come from the graft donor. The sample was PBMCs, mostly from graft donor cells, taken 180 days after TCRalphabeta/CD19-depleted stem cell transplant. The CDR3 coding sequence is TGCAGTGCTTACCGAGCCGGACAGACCTACAATGAGCAGTTCTTC. This translates into CSAYRAGQTYNEQFF.